This T cell receptor (beta chain) derives from a study of blood T cell repertoires in COVID-19. Across the study: Samples representing acute and convalescent COVID-19 were sourced from the United States, Italy and Spain. Sources were T cells, B-cell-depleted T cells, or PBMCs; the material itself was cDNA or gDNA.

Study processing details: Scientists estimated how many nucleated cells there were by amplifying reference gene primers. Produced via immunoSEQ multiplex PCR; TCRdb's table is partial and in-frame only. D and trimming were read from the DNA, whereas the V and J calls and clone size are those reported in that table. Of around 700,000 clones in the sample, 90% were seen once. The CDR3 totals 17 residues. Germline CDR1 and CDR2: SGHRS and YFSETQ. With V trimmed by 3 bases and J by 0 bases, 5 bases remained unmatched. V is TRBV5-1 and J is TRBJ1-6; the match to TRBD1 covers 8 bases. The source material was peripheral blood. The sequence derives from a woman between 18 and 29 years old with acute or convalescent COVID-19. CDR3 DNA: TGCGCCAGCAGCTCGACAGGGGTAAGCTCCTATAATTCACCCCTCCACTTT. Its translation is CASSSTGVSSYNSPLHF.